The rows below give T cell receptor beta chains drawn from one sample of a study of naive and memory T cell subsets. Each CDR3 protein gets one entry after TCRdb re-called the UMI-ligation and nested PCR reads with MiXCR. The table includes 130,000 to 150,000 distinct CDR3 sequences, roughly 20% detected once. Sequenced sample: naive CD4+ T cells from blood. These receptors were taken from a human donor in good health. The CDR3 runs from the conserved cysteine through the conserved F or W. Each record gives: clone size, CDR3 length, V gene, J gene, D gene, CDR3 DNA, CDR3 protein. The D gene is left open where the match is weak. Size is omitted from some rows. Given values are once, few, many or a class for expanded clones.

abundance: few; len: 15; v_gene: TRBV6-5; j_gene: TRBJ1-6; d_gene: NA; CDR3nt: TGTGCCAGCAGGCAACAGGGCACCTATAATTCACCCCTCCACTTT; CDR3aa: CASRQQGTYNSPLHF
abundance: many; len: 14; v_gene: TRBV19; j_gene: TRBJ1-1; d_gene: NA; CDR3nt: TGTGCCACTAGCGGGGGGCTTATGAACACTGAAGCTTTCTTT; CDR3aa: CATSGGLMNTEAFF
abundance: NA; len: 15; v_gene: TRBV20-1; j_gene: TRBJ1-5; d_gene: NA; CDR3nt: TGCAGTGCTAGAGAAGACGGCCTTAGCAATCAGCCCCAGCATTTT; CDR3aa: CSAREDGLSNQPQHF
abundance: few; len: 14; v_gene: TRBV11-2; j_gene: TRBJ2-2; d_gene: NA; CDR3nt: TGTGCCAGCAGCTCCGGGGTCTACGCCGGGGAGCTGTTTTTT; CDR3aa: CASSSGVYAGELFF
abundance: few; len: 16; v_gene: TRBV6-5; j_gene: TRBJ1-5; d_gene: NA; CDR3nt: TGTGCCAGCAGTTACTCGTTACCAAGGGGCAATCAGCCCCAGCATTTT; CDR3aa: CASSYSLPRGNQPQHF
abundance: many; len: 14; v_gene: TRBV20-1; j_gene: TRBJ2-1; d_gene: TRBD2; CDR3nt: TGCAGTGCTAGCGGGCTAGCGGGGGGACGGGAGCAGTTCTTC; CDR3aa: CSASGLAGGREQFF
abundance: NA; len: 13; v_gene: TRBV20-1; j_gene: TRBJ1-1; d_gene: NA; CDR3nt: TGCAGTGCTAGAGGATCGAGGGACACTGAAGCTTTCTTT; CDR3aa: CSARGSRDTEAFF
abundance: NA; len: 15; v_gene: TRBV5-5; j_gene: TRBJ2-7; d_gene: NA; CDR3nt: TGTGCCAGCAGCCCCCGGGACAACCCCCTCTACGAGCAGTACTTC; CDR3aa: CASSPRDNPLYEQYF
abundance: NA; len: 17; v_gene: TRBV18; j_gene: TRBJ1-1; d_gene: NA; CDR3nt: TGTGCCAGCTCACCTTTGGGATTAACGACAGATAACACTGAAGCTTTCTTT; CDR3aa: CASSPLGLTTDNTEAFF
abundance: NA; len: 13; v_gene: TRBV7-3; j_gene: TRBJ1-1; d_gene: TRBD1; CDR3nt: TGTGCCAGCAGCTTACTCCAGGGGGCTGAAGCTTTCTTT; CDR3aa: CASSLLQGAEAFF
abundance: NA; len: 17; v_gene: TRBV5-1; j_gene: TRBJ2-1; d_gene: TRBD2; CDR3nt: TGCGCCAGCAGCTTGGGACTAGCGGGAGGGCCGAGGAATGAGCAGTTCTTC; CDR3aa: CASSLGLAGGPRNEQFF
abundance: NA; len: 14; v_gene: TRBV2; j_gene: TRBJ1-1; d_gene: TRBD1; CDR3nt: TGTGCCAGCGTTCCGGGACAGGGAGCCACTGAAGCTTTCTTT; CDR3aa: CASVPGQGATEAFF